The 16 T cell receptor beta chains below come from one sample, sequenced in a study of CD8+CD57+ T cells in acquired aplastic anemia. The template for TCR beta VDJ and CDR3 sequence profiling was genomic DNA. TCRdb redid the calling of the reads with MiXCR, one entry per CDR3 protein. Of 310,000 or so distinct CDR3 sequences in the sample, 56% are singletons; the top ten hold 1.3%. The authors sequenced patients whose flow cytometry had shown CD8+CD57+ cell expansion. The sequenced sample was sorted CD4+, CD8+, or CD8+CD57+ T cells (not recorded which) from PBMCs. These TCRs come from a human donor with aplastic anemia.

There are many counts of this clonotype. J is TRBJ2-3 and V is TRBV6-5, with no clear D. Germline lookup yields CDR1 MNHEY and CDR2 SVGAGI. Trimming took off 6 bases at V and 2 bases at J, with 9 bases between the two ends. The CDR3 spans 13 residues. DNA for the CDR3: TGTGCCAGCAGGTTAGCTGTCACAGATACGCAGTATTTT. This gives the protein CASRLAVTDTQYF.

The genes are TRBV7-2 and TRBJ1-2, with 7 bases fitting TRBD1. Germline CDR1 reads SGHTA; CDR2 reads FQGNSA. After removal of 3 bases from V and 4 bases from J, the junction contained 5 bases not matched to a gene. The CDR3 sequence is 14 residues long. The CDR3 spells CASSFSNRGYGYTF. DNA of the CDR3: TGTGCCAGCAGCTTTAGTAACAGGGGCTATGGCTACACCTTC. Combining the CDR3 with reference TRBV7-2 and TRBJ1-2 gives the whole variable domain GAGVSQSPSNKVTEKGKDVELRCDPISGHTALYWYRQSLGQGLEFLIYFQGNSAPDKSGLPSDRFSAERTGGSVSTLTIQRTQQEDSAVYLCASSFSNRGYGYTFGSGTRLTVV.

This clonotype showed up many times. V is TRBV9 and J is TRBJ2-1; TRBD2 matches at 13 bases. The CDR3 length is 16 residues. J was trimmed by 8 bases and V by 4 bases; bases with no gene match: 9. CDR1 is SGDLS, CDR2 YYNGEE, per germline. Here the CDR3 reads CASSSRTSGSIYEQFF. The CDR3 DNA sequence: TGTGCCAGCAGCTCTCGGACTAGCGGGAGTATCTATGAGCAGTTCTTC.

The CDR3 loop reads CSVGTTYEQYF. The CDR3, as DNA: TGCAGCGTCGGGACCACTTACGAGCAGTACTTC. The V and J genes are TRBV29-1 and TRBJ2-7; perhaps D is TRBD1 or TRBD2 (5 bases each). Germline CDR1 SQVTM, CDR2 ANQGSEA. Trimming shortened V by 6 bases and J by 4 bases, and 10 bases separated the two germline ends. The CDR3 is 11 residues long.

A single count supports this clonotype. One junction end does not reproduce the germline sequence, and a read error may be involved. The CDR3 region is CASRLGDPYPNEQFF. The CDR3 DNA reads as TGCGCCAGCAGGTTGGGCGACCCCTACCCCAATGAGCAGTTCTTC. The V and J genes are TRBV5-1 and TRBJ2-1; the D is unclear. CDR3 size: 15 residues. Germline CDR1 and CDR2: SGHRS and YFSETQ.

This clonotype is a singleton in its sample. The chain links TRBV7-7 to TRBJ2-5; a weak D match, TRBD2 (6 bases). Trimming shortened V by 1 base and J by 5 bases, and 11 bases separated the two germline ends. The CDR3 contains 14 residues. Germline assignment: CDR1 SSHAT and CDR2 FNYEAQ (reference sequence). CDR3 in amino acids: CASSLGWGDETQYF. The CDR3 bases are TGTGCCAGCAGCTTAGGCTGGGGGGACGAGACCCAGTACTTC.

This clonotype was counted only a few times. A read error may produce the germline difference seen at one junction end. This chain joins TRBV7-2 and TRBJ2-5; weak D call: TRBD2 (5 bases). The CDR3 length is 14 residues. Germline lookup yields CDR1 SGHTA and CDR2 FQGNSA. CDR3 in DNA: TGTGCCACCAGCCTGTCCAGCGGCGGAGAGACCCAGTACTTC. As protein: CATSLSSGGETQYF.

Of note for this clonotype: A read error may account for a junction end that differs from germline. V is TRBV29-1 and J is TRBJ2-3; 10 positions agree with TRBD1. The CDR3 is made up of 15 amino acids. Germline CDR1 and CDR2: SQVTM and ANQGSEA. In nucleotides, the CDR3 is TGCAGCGTGGCTGGGACAGGGGCAAGCACAGGTACGCAGTACTTT. Translation: CSVAGTGASTGTQYF.

The CDR3 nucleotides are TGTGCCAGCAGTTTAAACGGGGGTGGCGAACAGTTCTTC. This gives the protein CASSLNGGGEQFF. The chain has TRBV6-5 and TRBJ2-1, with a tentative D call TRBD2 (6 bases). Trimming pared 4 bases from V and 13 bases from J, leaving 17 bases between. Per the germline V gene, CDR1 is MNHEY and CDR2 is SVGAGI. The CDR3 is made up of 13 amino acids.

The chain has TRBV2 and TRBJ2-5; D unclear. Per the germline V gene, CDR1 is SNHLY and CDR2 is FYNNEI. The ends were cut back, 7 bases at V and 5 bases at J, with 5 bases in the middle. The CDR3 consists of 10 residues. This chain's CDR3 is CASTRETQYF. The CDR3 DNA follows: TGTGCCAGCACAAGGGAGACCCAGTACTTC.

The chain employs TRBV7-2 and TRBJ2-2; D gene ambiguous. With 1 base removed from V and 3 bases from J, the gap between germline ends came to 9 bases. The CDR3 sequence is 15 residues long. Looked up from germline, CDR1 is SGHTA and CDR2 is FQGNSA. CDR3 sequence (DNA): TGTGCCAGCAGCTTAGGGTATATTGACACCGGGGAGCTGTTTTTT. It yields the protein CASSLGYIDTGELFF.

The gene calls are TRBV10-3 and TRBJ1-2, with D possibly TRBD1 on 6 matching bases. The V end was cut by 5 bases, the J end by 6 bases, with 10 bases between. Germline CDR1 and CDR2: ENHRY and SYGVKD. This CDR3 contains 12 residues. CDR3 amino acids: CAISSPGDGYTF. The DNA for the CDR3 is TGTGCCATCAGTTCACCAGGGGATGGCTACACCTTC.

V usage is TRBV10-3 and J usage is TRBJ1-3, with 9 bases that match TRBD1. The CDR3 runs to 16 residues. V gave up 4 bases and J gave up 4 bases; unmatched junction bases: 8. Germline V gives CDR1 ENHRY, CDR2 SYGVKD. CDR3 nucleotide sequence: TGTGCCATCAGTGCCGAACAGGGGGCGCGGGGAAACACCATATATTTT. This codes for CAISAEQGARGNTIYF.

The J gene is TRBJ2-7, the V gene TRBV29-1; possible D gene TRBD2, 6 bases. V shed 4 bases and J shed 0 bases, with 34 bases lying between them. The CDR3 has 21 residues. Germline assignment: CDR1 SQVTM and CDR2 ANQGSEA. The CDR3 DNA sequence: TGCAGCGTTGCAGTTCTCTCGGGTGGCGGGATTGCACCTCCGTGCTCCTACGAGCAGTACTTC. This translates into CSVAVLSGGGIAPPCSYEQYF.

This clonotype was detected many times. The V and J genes are TRBV24-1 and TRBJ2-2, with D unresolved. Germline V lookup: CDR1 KGHDR, CDR2 SFDVKD. This CDR3 spans 12 amino acids. V lost 4 bases and J 2 bases, leaving 1 base between the germline ends. This CDR3 is CATSENTGELFF. In DNA, the CDR3 is TGTGCCACCAGTGAAAACACCGGGGAGCTGTTTTTT.

J is TRBJ2-2 and V is TRBV19; D ambiguous. This CDR3 has 12 amino acids. Germline assignment: CDR1 LNHDA and CDR2 SQIVND (reference sequence). V lost 8 bases and J 5 bases, leaving 9 bases between the germline ends. The DNA for the CDR3 is TGTGCCAGTGACCGTAGAACCGGGGAGCTGTTTTTT. Translated: CASDRRTGELFF.